A single T cell receptor beta chain is shown here with its context. The antigen is undetermined. Looked up from germline, CDR1 is SGHAT and CDR2 is FQDESV (reference sequence). CDR3 length equals 15 residues. The V and J ends lost 1 base and 1 base respectively, with 9 bases between them. Produced via immunoSEQ multiplex PCR; TCRdb's table is partial and in-frame only. The data contain about 120,000 clones, approximately 89% of them seen just once; the ten biggest clones take up 0.27%. Blood specimens came from baseline, cycle 4 day 1, and cycle 7 day 1. The sample originates from a study of OX40 agonist ivuxolimab in advanced cancers. Whole-study context: One hepatocellular carcinoma and a couple of cutaneous melanoma patients partially responded. General study findings and limits: Circulating CD4+ and CD8+ T cells showed clonal expansion by week 6 at 0.1 to 3.0 mg/kg.

This sequence originates from an adult with an advanced solid tumor such as melanoma, head and neck, liver or kidney cancer. J is TRBJ2-3 and V is TRBV11-1; D remains ambiguous. The starting material was CD4+ or CD8+ T cells sorted from blood, obtained in a trial of the OX40 agonist ivuxolimab. The CDR3 region has the DNA TGTGCCAGCAGCTTAGGCAGAAGGGGCACAGATACGCAGTATTTT. Encoded protein: CASSLGRRGTDTQYF.